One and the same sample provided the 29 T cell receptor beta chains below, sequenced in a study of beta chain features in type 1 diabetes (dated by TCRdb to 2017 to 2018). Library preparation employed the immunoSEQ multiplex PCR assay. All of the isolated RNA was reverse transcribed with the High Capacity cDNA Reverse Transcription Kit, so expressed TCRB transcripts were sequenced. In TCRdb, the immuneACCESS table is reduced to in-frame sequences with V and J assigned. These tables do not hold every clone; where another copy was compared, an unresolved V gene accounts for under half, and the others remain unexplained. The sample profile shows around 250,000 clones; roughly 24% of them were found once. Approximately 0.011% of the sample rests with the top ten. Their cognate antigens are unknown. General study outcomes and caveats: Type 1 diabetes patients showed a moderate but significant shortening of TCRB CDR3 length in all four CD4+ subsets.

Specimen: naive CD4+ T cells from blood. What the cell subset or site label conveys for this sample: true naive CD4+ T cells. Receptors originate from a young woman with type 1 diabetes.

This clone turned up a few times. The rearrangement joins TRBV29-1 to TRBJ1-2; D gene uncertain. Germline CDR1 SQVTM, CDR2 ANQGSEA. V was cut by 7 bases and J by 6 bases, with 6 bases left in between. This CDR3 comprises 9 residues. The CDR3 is CSGDNGYTF. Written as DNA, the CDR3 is TGCAGCGGAGATAATGGCTACACCTTC.

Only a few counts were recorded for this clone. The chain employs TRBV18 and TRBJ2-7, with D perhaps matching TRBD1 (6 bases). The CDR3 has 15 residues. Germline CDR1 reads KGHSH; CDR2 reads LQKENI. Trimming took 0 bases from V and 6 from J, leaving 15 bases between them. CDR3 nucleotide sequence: TGTGCCAGCTCACCACCCGGGCAGGGGCGTGTCGAGCAGTACTTC. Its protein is CASSPPGQGRVEQYF.

The CDR3 sequence is CASSQPGTSGEQYF. The CDR3 coding sequence is TGCGCCAGCAGCCAACCCGGGACTAGCGGGGAGCAGTACTTC. The chain employs TRBV4-1 and TRBJ2-7; 12 bases line up with TRBD2. The CDR3 totals 14 residues. The V gene's germline CDR1 is MGHRA and CDR2 YSYEKL. V trimming: 2 bases; J trimming: 7 bases; junction bases outside the gene matches: 3.

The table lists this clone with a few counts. CDR3 residues: CAWSLRGGTEAFF. The CDR3 DNA sequence: TGTGCCTGGAGCCTACGGGGTGGGACTGAAGCTTTCTTT. This chain links TRBV30 with TRBJ1-1; D call uncertain. V was trimmed by 3 bases and J by 5 bases, leaving 13 bases between them. CDR3 length: 13 amino acids. Germline V lookup: CDR1 GTSNPN, CDR2 SVGIG (reference sequence).

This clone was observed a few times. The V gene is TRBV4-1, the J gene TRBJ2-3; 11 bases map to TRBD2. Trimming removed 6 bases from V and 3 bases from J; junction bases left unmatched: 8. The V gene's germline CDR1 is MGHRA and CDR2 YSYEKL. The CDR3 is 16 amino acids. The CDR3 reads CASRTGLAGGTDTQYF. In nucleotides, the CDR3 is TGCGCCAGCAGAACTGGGCTAGCGGGAGGTACAGATACGCAGTATTTT.

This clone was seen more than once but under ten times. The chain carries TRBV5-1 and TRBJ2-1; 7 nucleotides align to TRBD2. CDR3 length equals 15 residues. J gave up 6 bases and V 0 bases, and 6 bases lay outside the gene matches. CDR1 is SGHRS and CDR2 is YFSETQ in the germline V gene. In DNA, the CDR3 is TGCGCCAGCAGCTTGGACTTGGGAGGGCTCAATGAGCAGTTCTTC. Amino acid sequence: CASSLDLGGLNEQFF.

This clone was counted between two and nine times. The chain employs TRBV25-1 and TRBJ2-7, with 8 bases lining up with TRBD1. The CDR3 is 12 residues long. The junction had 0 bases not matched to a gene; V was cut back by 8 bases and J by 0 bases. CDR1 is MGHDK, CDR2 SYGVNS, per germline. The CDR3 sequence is CASQGASYEQYF. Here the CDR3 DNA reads TGTGCCAGCCAGGGGGCCTCCTACGAGCAGTACTTC.

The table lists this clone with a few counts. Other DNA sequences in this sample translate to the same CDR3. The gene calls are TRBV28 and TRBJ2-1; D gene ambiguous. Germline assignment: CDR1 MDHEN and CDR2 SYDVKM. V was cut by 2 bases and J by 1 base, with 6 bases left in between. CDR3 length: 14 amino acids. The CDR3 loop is CASSLSLSYNEQFF. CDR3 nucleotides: TGTGCCAGCAGTTTAAGTCTATCCTACAATGAGCAGTTCTTC.

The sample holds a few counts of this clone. This CDR3 is CASSLAGDVTGELFF. CDR3 nucleotides: TGTGCCAGCAGCTTAGCGGGAGACGTCACCGGGGAGCTGTTTTTT. The J gene is TRBJ2-2, the V gene TRBV7-3; 7 nucleotides align to TRBD2. V dropped 2 bases and J dropped 4; count of bases not matched to a gene: 4. CDR1 and CDR2 (germline): SGHTA, FQGTGA. CDR3 size: 15 residues.

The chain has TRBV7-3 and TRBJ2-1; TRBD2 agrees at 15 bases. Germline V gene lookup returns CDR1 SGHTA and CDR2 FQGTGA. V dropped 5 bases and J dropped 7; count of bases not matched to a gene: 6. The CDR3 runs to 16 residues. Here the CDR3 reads CASSPGTSGRKNEQFF. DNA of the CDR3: TGTGCCAGCAGCCCTGGGACTAGCGGGAGGAAGAATGAGCAGTTCTTC.

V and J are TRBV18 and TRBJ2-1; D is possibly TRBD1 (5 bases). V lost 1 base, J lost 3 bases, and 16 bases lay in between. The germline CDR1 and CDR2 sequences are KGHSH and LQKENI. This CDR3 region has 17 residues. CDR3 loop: CASSPRLQGGFYNEQFF. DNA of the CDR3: TGTGCCAGCTCACCACGACTGCAGGGCGGTTTCTACAATGAGCAGTTCTTC.

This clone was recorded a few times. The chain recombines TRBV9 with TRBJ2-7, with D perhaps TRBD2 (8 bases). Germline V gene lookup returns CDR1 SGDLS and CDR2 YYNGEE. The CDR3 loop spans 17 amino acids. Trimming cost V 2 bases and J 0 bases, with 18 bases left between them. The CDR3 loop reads CASSVGLGQAFSYEQYF. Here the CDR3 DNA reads TGTGCCAGCAGCGTGGGACTAGGACAGGCCTTCTCCTACGAGCAGTACTTC. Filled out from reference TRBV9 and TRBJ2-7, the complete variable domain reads DSGVTQTPKHLITATGQRVTLRCSPRSGDLSVYWYQQSLDQGLQFLIQYYNGEERAKGNILERFSAQQFPDLHSELNLSSLELGDSALYFCASSVGLGQAFSYEQYFGPGTRLTVT.

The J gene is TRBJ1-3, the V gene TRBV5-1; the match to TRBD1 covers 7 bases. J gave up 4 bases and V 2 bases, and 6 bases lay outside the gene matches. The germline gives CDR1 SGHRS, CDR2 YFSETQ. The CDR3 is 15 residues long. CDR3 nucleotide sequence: TGCGCCAGCAGCTTAACCGGGACAGCGGGAAACACCATATATTTT. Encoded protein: CASSLTGTAGNTIYF.

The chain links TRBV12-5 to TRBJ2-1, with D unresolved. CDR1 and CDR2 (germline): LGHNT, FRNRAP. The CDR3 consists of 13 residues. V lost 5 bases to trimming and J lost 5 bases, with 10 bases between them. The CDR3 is CASGAAPHNEQFF. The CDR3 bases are TGTGCTAGTGGTGCGGCCCCACACAATGAGCAGTTCTTC.

CDR3 protein: CASSEALALAVKNIQYF. DNA for the CDR3: TGTGCCAGCAGTGAAGCGCTGGCATTAGCGGTCAAAAACATTCAGTACTTC. The chain couples TRBV6-1 to TRBJ2-4; tentatively, D is TRBD2 (6 bases). CDR1 MNHNS and CDR2 SASEGT come from the germline V gene. Trimming shortened V by 0 bases and J by 3 bases, and 15 bases separated the two germline ends. The CDR3 covers 17 residues.

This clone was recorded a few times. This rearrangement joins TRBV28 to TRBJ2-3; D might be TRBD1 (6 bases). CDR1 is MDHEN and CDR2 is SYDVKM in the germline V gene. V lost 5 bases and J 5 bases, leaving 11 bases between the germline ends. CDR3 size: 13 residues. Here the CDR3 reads CASSEDRKDTQYF. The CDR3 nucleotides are TGTGCCAGCAGTGAAGACAGGAAAGATACGCAGTATTTT.

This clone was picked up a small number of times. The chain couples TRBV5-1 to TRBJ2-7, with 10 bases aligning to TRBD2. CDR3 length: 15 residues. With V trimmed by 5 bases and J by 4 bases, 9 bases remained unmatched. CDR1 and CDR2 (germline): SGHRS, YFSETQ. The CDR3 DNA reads TGCGCCAGCAGTTTTACGGGACTAGCGTCTTACGAGCAGTACTTC. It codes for CASSFTGLASYEQYF.

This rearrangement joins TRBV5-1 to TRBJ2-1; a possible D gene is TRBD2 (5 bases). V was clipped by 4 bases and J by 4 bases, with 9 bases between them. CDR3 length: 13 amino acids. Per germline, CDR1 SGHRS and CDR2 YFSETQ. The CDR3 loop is CASSPGVYNEQFF. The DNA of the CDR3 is TGCGCCAGCAGCCCCGGGGTTTACAATGAGCAGTTCTTC.

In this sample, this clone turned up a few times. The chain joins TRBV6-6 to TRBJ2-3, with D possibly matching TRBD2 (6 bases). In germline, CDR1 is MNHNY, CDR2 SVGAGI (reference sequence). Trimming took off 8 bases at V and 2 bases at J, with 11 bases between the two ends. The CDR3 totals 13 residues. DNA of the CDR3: TGTGCCAGCGGGGGGACGAACACAGATACGCAGTATTTT. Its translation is CASGGTNTDTQYF.

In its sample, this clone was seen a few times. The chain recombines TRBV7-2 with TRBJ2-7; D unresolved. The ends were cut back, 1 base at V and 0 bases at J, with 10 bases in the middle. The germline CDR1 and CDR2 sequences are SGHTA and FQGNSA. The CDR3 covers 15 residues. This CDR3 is CASSLDRVFSYEQYF. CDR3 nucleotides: TGTGCCAGCAGCTTAGACCGGGTTTTCTCCTACGAGCAGTACTTC.

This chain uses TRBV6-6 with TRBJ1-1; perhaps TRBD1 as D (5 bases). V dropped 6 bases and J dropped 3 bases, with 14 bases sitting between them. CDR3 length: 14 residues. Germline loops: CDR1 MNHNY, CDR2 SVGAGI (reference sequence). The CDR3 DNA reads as TGTGCCAGCAGCTCCAACGACAGACACACTGAAGCTTTCTTT. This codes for CASSSNDRHTEAFF.

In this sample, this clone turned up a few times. CDR3 DNA sequence: TGTGCCAGCAGTTCAGGTGCGGGCGACTCCCAGCATTTT. It specifies CASSSGAGDSQHF. The gene calls are TRBV28 and TRBJ1-5; D gene uncertain. This CDR3 comprises 13 residues. Trimming stripped 4 bases from V and 11 bases from J, with 15 bases between. Germline loops: CDR1 MDHEN, CDR2 SYDVKM.

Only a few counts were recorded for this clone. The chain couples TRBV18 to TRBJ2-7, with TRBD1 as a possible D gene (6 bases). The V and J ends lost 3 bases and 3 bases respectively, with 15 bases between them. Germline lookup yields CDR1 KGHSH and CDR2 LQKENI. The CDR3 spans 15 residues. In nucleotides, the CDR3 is TGTGCCAGCTCACCCTCCCCTGGACAGTTCTACGAGCAGTACTTC. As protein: CASSPSPGQFYEQYF. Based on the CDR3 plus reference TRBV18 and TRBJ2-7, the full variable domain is NAGVMQNPRHLVRRRGQEARLRCSPMKGHSHVYWYRQLPEEGLKFMVYLQKENIIDESGMPKERFSAEFPKEGPSILRIQQVVRGDSAAYFCASSPSPGQFYEQYFGPGTRLTVT.

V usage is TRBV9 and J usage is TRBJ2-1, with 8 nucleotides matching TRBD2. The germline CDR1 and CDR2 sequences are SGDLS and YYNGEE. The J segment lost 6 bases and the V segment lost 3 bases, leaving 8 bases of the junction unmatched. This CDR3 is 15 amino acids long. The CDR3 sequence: CASSAGLEPANEQFF. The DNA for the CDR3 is TGTGCCAGCAGCGCGGGACTAGAGCCCGCCAATGAGCAGTTCTTC.

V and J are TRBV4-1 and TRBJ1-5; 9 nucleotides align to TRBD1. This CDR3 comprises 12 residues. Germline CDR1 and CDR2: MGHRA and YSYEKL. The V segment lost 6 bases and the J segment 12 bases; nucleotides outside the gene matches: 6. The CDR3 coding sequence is TGCGCCAGCAGGGGAGGGGACAGGGTCCAGCATTTT. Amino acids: CASRGGDRVQHF.

The CDR3, as DNA: TGCGCCAGCAGCCAAGGGGGCGGGAGAAAGCGTGCCTACGAGCAGTACTTC. Protein product: CASSQGGGRKRAYEQYF. J is TRBJ2-7 and V is TRBV4-1; TRBD2 aligns across 7 bases. The CDR3 runs to 17 residues. V gave up 1 base and J gave up 2 bases; unmatched junction bases: 11. Germline V gene data show CDR1 as MGHRA and CDR2 as YSYEKL.

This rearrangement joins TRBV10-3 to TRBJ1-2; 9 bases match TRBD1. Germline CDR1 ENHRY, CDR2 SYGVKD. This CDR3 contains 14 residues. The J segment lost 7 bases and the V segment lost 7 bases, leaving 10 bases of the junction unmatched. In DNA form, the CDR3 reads TGTGCCATCACCACAACCGGGACAGGGTCTGGCTACACCTTC. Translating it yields CAITTTGTGSGYTF.

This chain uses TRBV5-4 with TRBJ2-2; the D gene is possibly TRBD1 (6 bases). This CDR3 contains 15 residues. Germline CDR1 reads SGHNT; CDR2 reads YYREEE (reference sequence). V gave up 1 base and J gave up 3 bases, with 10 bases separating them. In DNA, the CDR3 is TGTGCCAGCAGCTTGATGCAGGGGTACACCGGGGAGCTGTTTTTT. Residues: CASSLMQGYTGELFF.

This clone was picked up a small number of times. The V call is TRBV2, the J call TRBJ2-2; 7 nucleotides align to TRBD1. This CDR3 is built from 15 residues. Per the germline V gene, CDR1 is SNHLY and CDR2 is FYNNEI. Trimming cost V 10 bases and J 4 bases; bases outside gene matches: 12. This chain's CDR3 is CANGDSRKSTGELFF. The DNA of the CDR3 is TGTGCCAATGGGGACAGTCGGAAAAGCACCGGGGAGCTGTTTTTT.